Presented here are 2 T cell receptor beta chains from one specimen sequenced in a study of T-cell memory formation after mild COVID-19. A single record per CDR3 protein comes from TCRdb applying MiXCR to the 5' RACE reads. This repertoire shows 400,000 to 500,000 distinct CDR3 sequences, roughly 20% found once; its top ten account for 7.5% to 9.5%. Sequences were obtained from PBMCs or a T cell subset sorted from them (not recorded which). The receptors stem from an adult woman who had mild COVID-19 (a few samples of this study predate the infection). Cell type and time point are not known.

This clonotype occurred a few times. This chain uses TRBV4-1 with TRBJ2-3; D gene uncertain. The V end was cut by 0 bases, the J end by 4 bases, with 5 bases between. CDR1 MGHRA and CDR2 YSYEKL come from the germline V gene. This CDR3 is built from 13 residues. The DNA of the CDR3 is TGCGCCAGCAGCCAAGAACCGGCAGATACGCAGTATTTT. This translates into CASSQEPADTQYF.

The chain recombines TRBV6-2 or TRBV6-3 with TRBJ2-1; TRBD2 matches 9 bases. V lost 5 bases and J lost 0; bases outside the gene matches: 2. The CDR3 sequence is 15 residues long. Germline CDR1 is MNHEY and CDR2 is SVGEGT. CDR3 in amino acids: CASSKRGDSYNEQFF. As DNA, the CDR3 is TGTGCCAGCAGTAAGCGGGGGGACTCCTACAATGAGCAGTTCTTC.